The clone carrying this T cell receptor beta chain has a count of ten or more. The antigen remains undetermined. In TCRdb, the 5' RACE reads were re-called with MiXCR into one record per CDR3 protein. The data contain just over 150,000 distinct CDR3 sequences, 18% of them singletons. This sample was taken from a study of CD8 T cells in ankylosing spondylitis. Trimming pared 2 bases from V and 7 bases from J, leaving 9 bases between. Germline CDR1 is LGHDT and CDR2 is YNNKEL (reference sequence). This CDR3 region has 12 residues. Broader study findings: Relatively scarce in peripheral blood, disease-linked clones were CD8+. Within ankylosing spondylitis blood, a TCR beta motif made up of eight highly homologous variants appeared to be characteristic. The clones that were linked to disease were reported to be significantly enriched in matched synovial fluid samples from ankylosing spondylitis patients.

Sequencing used blood, either unsorted or a sorted T cell fraction (not recorded which). V gene TRBV3-1 combines with J gene TRBJ2-7; unclear D gene. The sequence came from a male donor with ankylosing spondylitis or in good health (not recorded which). The CDR3 coding sequence is TGTGCCAGCAGCCAAAGATCAGGAGAGCAGTACTTC. Amino acids: CASSQRSGEQYF.